This T cell receptor (beta chain) was identified during a study of patients and donors after allogeneic stem cell transplantation. This CDR3 spans 15 amino acids. V lost 1 base, J lost 3 bases, and 10 bases lay in between. TCRdb used MiXCR to reprocess the RT-PCR reads, holding one entry per CDR3 protein. The table lists about 230,000 distinct CDR3 sequences, about 14% of them singletons. Only a few counts were recorded for this clonotype. This clonotype originated in a human donor who was either an allogeneic HSCT recipient or a stem cell or donor lymphocyte infusion donor (not recorded which). It is not recorded whose cells these are; they may come from a transplant donor. The chain carries TRBV12-3 or TRBV12-4 and TRBJ1-3, with D uncertain. Sequenced input: blood, either unsorted or a sorted T cell fraction (not recorded which). DNA of the CDR3: TGTGCCAGCAGTTTAGGGATCGGATTTGGAAACACCATATATTTT. This codes for CASSLGIGFGNTIYF.